The 20 T cell receptor beta chains listed next were all sequenced from one sample in a study of vaccination and CD4 T cells after COVID-19. Their specific antigens are unknown. Treatment given: roughly 11-day PBMC culture with coronavirus spike peptide pools or control peptides (ViraFEST assay). The Oncomine TCR Beta short-read assay sequenced DNA from cultured CD4+ T cells. Using its own MiXCR run on the PCR reads, TCRdb lists one record per CDR3 protein. Altogether about 13,000 distinct CDR3 sequences are present, approximately 79% being singletons, with the ten largest covering under 30%. Specimen: CD4+ T cells from blood, cultured in vitro. The receptors here all came from a human donor who had recovered from COVID-19.

This clonotype was found a few times. The rearrangement uses TRBV27 and TRBJ1-6, with TRBD1 matching 7 bases. Losses at the gene ends were 7 bases for V and 9 bases for J; bases not matched to a gene: 6. The CDR3 has 13 residues. Germline V gene data show CDR1 as MNHEY and CDR2 as SMNVEV (reference sequence). In DNA, the CDR3 is TGTGCCAGCAAAGGGGGCGGGGGTTCACCCCTCCACTTT. Residues: CASKGGGGSPLHF.

This chain uses TRBV19 with TRBJ2-5, with a possible D match to TRBD2 (6 bases). Trimming took off 6 bases at V and 2 bases at J, with 22 bases between the two ends. The CDR3 is 17 residues long. The germline gives CDR1 LNHDA, CDR2 SQIVND (reference sequence). CDR3 residues: CASSPLRGTPTQETQYF. CDR3 DNA: TGTGCCAGTAGCCCACTGAGAGGGACTCCCACACAAGAGACCCAGTACTTC. The whole variable domain, filled in from reference TRBV19 and TRBJ2-5, reads DGGITQSPKYLFRKEGQNVTLSCEQNLNHDAMYWYRQDPGQGLRLIYYSQIVNDFQKGDIAEGYSVSREKKESFPLTVTSAQKNPTAFYLCASSPLRGTPTQETQYFGPGTRLLVL.

This clonotype has a handful of counts. The V gene is TRBV24-1, the J gene TRBJ1-5, with a tentative D call TRBD1 (5 bases). This CDR3 contains 17 residues. CDR1 is KGHDR and CDR2 is SFDVKD in the germline V gene. The V end was cut by 2 bases, the J end by 2 bases, with 15 bases between. DNA of the CDR3: TGTGCCACCAGTGATTCGGGACGCGGAGTTGGCAATCAGCCCCAGCATTTT. Its translation: CATSDSGRGVGNQPQHF.

The chain combines TRBV18 with TRBJ1-3, with D possibly being TRBD1 (5 bases). The CDR3 spans 14 residues. Trimming took 4 bases from V and 4 from J, leaving 11 bases between them. Germline CDR1 reads KGHSH; CDR2 reads LQKENI. The CDR3 loop is CASSRGPQGNTIYF. The DNA for the CDR3 is TGTGCCAGCTCACGGGGACCTCAAGGAAACACCATATATTTT.

The chain is built from TRBV27 and TRBJ1-1; weak D call: TRBD1 (6 bases). The CDR3 runs to 14 residues. Trimming took off 5 bases at V and 0 bases at J, with 10 bases between the two ends. The germline V gene encodes CDR1 MNHEY and CDR2 SMNVEV (reference sequence). CDR3: CASSPDRVNTEAFF. Here the CDR3 DNA reads TGTGCCAGCAGTCCGGACAGAGTGAACACTGAAGCTTTCTTT.

This clonotype was detected only a few times. This sequence joins TRBV20-1 and TRBJ2-5, with 12 bases lining up with TRBD2. J lost 5 bases, V lost 3 bases, and 7 bases had no gene match. Germline loops: CDR1 DFQATT, CDR2 SNEGSKA (reference sequence). This CDR3 contains 15 residues. The chain's CDR3 is CSASPGLAGRETQYF. As DNA, the CDR3 is TGCAGTGCTAGTCCCGGACTAGCGGGAAGGGAGACCCAGTACTTC.

V gene TRBV5-1 combines with J gene TRBJ1-1, with D tentatively TRBD1 (6 bases). CDR3 length equals 12 residues. The germline V and J ends were trimmed by 4 bases and 6 bases, with 10 bases remaining between them. Germline V gives CDR1 SGHRS, CDR2 YFSETQ. CDR3 in DNA: TGCGCCAGCAGCACCGGACAGCCTGAAGCTTTCTTT. Its protein product is CASSTGQPEAFF.

This chain joins TRBV7-2 and TRBJ1-6; D is unclear. V was cut by 1 base and J by 7 bases, with 14 bases left in between. This CDR3 is 16 amino acids long. Germline CDR1 SGHTA, CDR2 FQGNSA. The CDR3 DNA is TGTGCCAGCAGCTTAGGTGGTCAGAATAAAAATTCACCCCTCCACTTT. It translates to CASSLGGQNKNSPLHF.

The count of this clonotype is one. The chain uses TRBV5-5 and TRBJ1-2, with no clear D. Germline loops: CDR1 SGHKS, CDR2 YYEKEE (reference sequence). V was trimmed by 2 bases and J by 5 bases, leaving 7 bases between them. The length of the CDR3 is 12 residues. The CDR3 spells CASSFQEYGYTF. The CDR3 nucleotides are TGTGCCAGCAGCTTCCAGGAGTATGGCTACACCTTC.

The chain has TRBV12-3 or TRBV12-4 and TRBJ1-2; D gene unclear. V dropped 5 bases and J dropped 2 bases, with 15 bases sitting between them. CDR3 length: 15 amino acids. As DNA, the CDR3 is TGTGCCAGCAGTCGATCGGGAATCACCAACTATGGCTACACCTTC. Protein sequence: CASSRSGITNYGYTF.

The chain carries TRBV7-2 and TRBJ1-2, with D tentatively TRBD1 (6 bases). V lost 2 bases to trimming and J lost 8 bases, with 12 bases between them. CDR3 length: 13 residues. The germline V gene has CDR1 SGHTA and CDR2 FQGNSA. The CDR3: CASSLNTGRGYTF. CDR3 DNA: TGTGCCAGCAGCTTAAATACAGGGCGAGGCTACACCTTC. Complete variable domain (other parts from reference TRBV7-2 and TRBJ1-2): GAGVSQSPSNKVTEKGKDVELRCDPISGHTALYWYRQSLGQGLEFLIYFQGNSAPDKSGLPSDRFSAERTGGSVSTLTIQRTQQEDSAVYLCASSLNTGRGYTFGSGTRLTVV.

In DNA, the CDR3 is TGTGCCAGCAGTCTCCGGCTAGCGAACACCGGGGAGCTGTTTTTT. Translating it yields CASSLRLANTGELFF. The chain employs TRBV12-3 or TRBV12-4 and TRBJ2-2; no clear D. The V end lost 5 bases, the J end lost 0 bases, and 10 bases lay between the germline ends. The CDR3 spans 15 residues.

The V and J genes are TRBV19 and TRBJ2-7; TRBD2 might be the D (6 bases). The CDR3 has 17 amino acids. With 8 bases removed from V and 1 base from J, the gap between germline ends came to 24 bases. From germline, CDR1 is LNHDA and CDR2 SQIVND (reference sequence). CDR3 sequence: CASGRGGPTRRSYEQYF. CDR3 in DNA: TGTGCCAGTGGCCGAGGTGGTCCGACTAGGAGGTCCTACGAGCAGTACTTC.

The J gene is TRBJ1-1, the V gene TRBV2, with D uncertain. CDR1 and CDR2 (germline): SNHLY, FYNNEI. The V gene lost 2 bases and the J gene lost 4 bases, with 11 bases spanning the gap. The CDR3 totals 14 residues. This CDR3 is CASSEMGKSTEAFF. The CDR3 DNA is TGTGCCAGCAGTGAAATGGGGAAGAGCACTGAAGCTTTCTTT.

J is TRBJ2-7 and V is TRBV6-2 or TRBV6-3, with D uncertain. Trimming took off 7 bases at V and 3 bases at J, with 13 bases between the two ends. CDR3 length: 13 amino acids. Germline CDR1 MNHEY, CDR2 SVGEGT. The CDR3 nucleotides read TGTGCCAGCACCTCCCGGGTAGACTACGAGCAGTACTTC. Its protein is CASTSRVDYEQYF.

V is TRBV27 and J is TRBJ2-2, with 10 positions matching TRBD2. The CDR3 runs to 15 residues. Per germline, CDR1 MNHEY and CDR2 SMNVEV (reference sequence). V was clipped by 4 bases and J by 1 base; unmatched bases: 0. CDR3 region: CASSSSGRNTGELFF. CDR3 bases: TGTGCCAGCAGTTCTAGCGGGAGGAACACCGGGGAGCTGTTTTTT.

This clonotype was observed a single time. The CDR3 DNA reads as TGTGCCAGCAGTCCCGACAGGGCGGAGACCCAGTACTTC. This sequence encodes CASSPDRAETQYF. The V and J genes are TRBV12-3 or TRBV12-4 and TRBJ2-5; 7 bases align to TRBD1. CDR3 length: 13 residues. The J segment lost 5 bases and the V segment lost 5 bases, leaving 5 bases of the junction unmatched.

CDR3: CASTSMAAGGGQETQYF. CDR3 DNA sequence: TGTGCCAGTACCTCAATGGCAGCGGGAGGTGGGCAAGAGACCCAGTACTTC. The chain joins TRBV19 to TRBJ2-5, with 9 nucleotides matching TRBD2. Germline trimming cut 7 bases from V and 2 bases from J; bases unmatched to any gene: 14. The CDR3 has 17 residues. Germline CDR1 is LNHDA and CDR2 is SQIVND (reference sequence).

Remarks on this clonotype: A junction end diverges from the germline sequence, so it may reflect a read error. The rearrangement joins TRBV15 to TRBJ1-1; no clear D gene. Germline V gene lookup returns CDR1 LNHNV and CDR2 YYDKDF (reference sequence). The CDR3 totals 17 residues. The CDR3 loop reads CATRRVRDWVLSGEAFF. CDR3 DNA sequence: TGTGCCACCAGGAGAGTGAGAGATTGGGTTTTAAGCGGTGAAGCTTTCTTT.

The genes are TRBV21-1 and TRBJ2-3; the table assigns TRBD1, which was not confirmed against the DNA. TRBV21-1 is designated a pseudogene. The CDR3 has 15 residues. CDR3 residues: CASSPGDRITDTQYF. CDR3 DNA sequence: TGTGCCAGCAGCCCCGGGGACAGAATAACAGATACGCAGTATTTT.